This TCR beta chain came from a study of blood T cell repertoires in COVID-19. Study overall: COVID-19 samples, acute and convalescent, were from the United States, Italy and Spain. Nucleic acid was either cDNA or gDNA, and it came from T cells, B-cell-depleted T cells, or PBMCs.

The V end was cut by 4 bases, the J end by 3 bases, with 13 bases between. This CDR3 has 14 residues. Per germline, CDR1 SEHNR and CDR2 FQNEAQ (reference sequence). In the study's own analysis: Amplification of reference gene primers was used by the study to estimate nucleated cell counts. Clones were sequenced by immunoSEQ multiplex PCR, and TCRdb holds only the in-frame ones, with some missing. That table furnishes V, J and clone size, whereas the DNA furnished D and trimming. This sample has almost 70,000 clones, with roughly 87% found just once. The TCR sequence derives from a woman between 50 and 59 years old with active COVID-19. The V call is TRBV7-9, the J call TRBJ2-7; TRBD2 is a possible D gene (6 bases). The sample comprised peripheral blood. DNA of the CDR3: TGTGCCAGCAGCTCACCGGGACTTAACTACGAGCAGTACTTC. Translated: CASSSPGLNYEQYF.